This T cell receptor (beta chain) was sequenced for a study of T cell clones after liver transplantation (dated by TCRdb to the late 2010s). About the study as a whole: The samples were obtained from ITN030ST, a randomized trial that attempted immunosuppression withdrawal within 2 years after liver transplantation. Donor-reactive T cell clones were identified by TCRbeta sequencing after a pre-transplant mixed lymphocyte reaction and then tracked in post-transplant blood. As an antigen-independent comparator for the donor-reactive sequences, third party-reactive TCRbeta sequences from pre-transplant MLRs were identified as well. Three of the eight recipients were HCV-positive; the others were transplanted for non-autoimmune, non-viral indications. The subjects received no induction therapy and were kept on standard immunosuppression until randomization at 12-24 months post-transplant. Tolerance meant complete immunosuppression withdrawal for at least one year without liver enzymes rising beyond twice the upper limit of normal. Blood samples were collected pre-transplant, then pre-randomization ahead of withdrawal, and finally post-randomization once withdrawal had either been completed or failed. The studied cohort comprised 8 liver transplant recipients, 3 classified as tolerant and 5 as non-tolerant. Overall study results and their limits: Once repertoire turnover was taken into account, donor-reactive detection showed a significant reduction for CD4 in 7 of 8 subjects and for CD8 in 8 of 8. A significant post-transplant decrease in circulating donor-reactive CD4 TCRbeta sequences was observed in most of the 8 subjects, irrespective of tolerance or HCV status. Low numbers of available donor cells limited the measurable donor-reactive repertoire in two subjects. The decline in donor-reactive sequences exceeded the decline in third party-reactive sequences, suggesting partial antigen-specific deletion that was unrelated to withdrawal success. The conclusions were considered preliminary, being limited by small, heterogeneous patient numbers and non-standardized post-transplant time points. Because no allograft tissue specimens were available, donor-reactive T cells may have migrated into the graft instead of being deleted.

High-throughput TCRbeta CDR3 sequencing of frozen genomic DNA was performed by immunoSEQ, including PCR amplification, mapping, bias correction and internal controls. The authors processed their data as follows. Only productive rearrangements were retained, and each unique TCRbeta sequence was defined by its CDR3 nucleotide sequence together with its V and J gene. For classification of a sequence as donor-reactive, at least 5-fold expansion in CFSE-low cells relative to unstimulated pre-transplant cells and a frequency of at least 0.01% were required. Minimum frequency thresholds were set for each subject based on the unstimulated sample with the lowest template count, ensuring at least 90% detection power. Jensen-Shannon divergence between the top 1000 TCRbeta sequences post- versus pre-transplant served as the measure of repertoire turnover. Two-sided Fisher's exact tests were used to test for changes in how often donor-reactive sequences were detected. TCRdb stores this immuneACCESS table with in-frame sequences only. Part of the clones is absent; in the studies checked, under half of the shortfall reflects unresolved V genes, and no reason is known for the rest. V and J calls and clone size are copied from that table; D and trimming were computed from the DNA. In all, the sample holds some 9,400 clones, and approximately 79% of those were seen once. Of the sample, 15% to 20% is held by the ten largest clones.

CDR3 length: 14 amino acids, cysteine to phenylalanine. Only the CDR3 portion is preserved as DNA: 42 bases, with reading frame beginning at the first base. For CDR1 and CDR2, the germline V gene lists MDHEN and SYDVKM. The germline ends are 11 bases apart after V is trimmed by 6 bases and J by 2 bases. With respect to this clone: The antigen it binds to is not known. Per-base qualities were not stored, and no clone one base away is much larger.

The time point label corresponds to: pre-transplant. Unstimulated PBMCs, after thawing, were stained for CD3, CD4 and CD8 and then FACS-sorted into CD3+CD4+ and CD3+CD8+ populations. All 8 studied subjects were randomized to withdrawal of immunosuppression. Genomic DNA was isolated with the Qiagen DNeasy Blood and Tissue Kit. The sequence derives from a human donor who received a liver transplant. This sequence uses TRBV28 and TRBJ1-5; there is no confident call for the D gene. Sample: CD8+ T cells from blood, taken before liver transplant. The bases are TGTGCCAGCAGCCGACAAATAGGCAATCAGCCCCAGCATTTT. This gives the protein CASSRQIGNQPQHF. This CDR3, with the reference TRBV28 and TRBJ1-5 proteins standing in past its ends, gives the full variable domain DVKVTQSSRYLVKRTGEKVFLECVQDMDHENMFWYRQDPGLGLRLIYFSYDVKMKEKGDIPEGYSVSREKKERFSLILESASTNQTSMYLCASSRQIGNQPQHFGDGTRLSIL.